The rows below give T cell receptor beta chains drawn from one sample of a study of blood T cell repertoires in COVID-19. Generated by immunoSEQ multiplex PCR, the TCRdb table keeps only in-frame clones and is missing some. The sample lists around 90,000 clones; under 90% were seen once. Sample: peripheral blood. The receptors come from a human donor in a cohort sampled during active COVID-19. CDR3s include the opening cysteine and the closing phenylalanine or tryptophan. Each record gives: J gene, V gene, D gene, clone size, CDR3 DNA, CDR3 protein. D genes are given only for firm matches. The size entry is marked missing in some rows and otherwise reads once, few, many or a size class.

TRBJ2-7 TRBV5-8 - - TGTGCCAGCAGCATTGGACTCCTCTACGAGCAGTACTTC CASSIGLLYEQYF
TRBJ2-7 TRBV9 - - TGTGCCAGCAGTATAAAGTCTAGATCTCCCCCTCCCTACGAGCAGTACTTC CASSIKSRSPPPYEQYF
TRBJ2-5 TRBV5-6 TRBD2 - TGTGCCAGCAGCTTGCCCGGACTAGCGGGAGGTGCCGAGACCCAGTACTTC CASSLPGLAGGAETQYF
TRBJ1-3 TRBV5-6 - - TGTGCCAGCAGCCACGCAGGGGTTTCGGCAAACACCATATATTTT CASSHAGVSANTIYF
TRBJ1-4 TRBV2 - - TGTGCCAGCAACTTCGGACAGACTGAAAAACTGTTTTTT CASNFGQTEKLFF
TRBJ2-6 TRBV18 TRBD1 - TGTGCCAGCTCACTATACGTTCCCGGGACAGGCTCTGGGGCCAACGTCCTGACTTTC CASSLYVPGTGSGANVLTF
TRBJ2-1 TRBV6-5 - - TGTGCCAGCAGTTACTCACGACATCGGTCGGAGTTCTTC CASSYSRHRSEFF
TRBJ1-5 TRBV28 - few TGTGCCAGCAGTTACCCGCCGGGGGGGCAGCCCCAGCATTTT CASSYPPGGQPQHF
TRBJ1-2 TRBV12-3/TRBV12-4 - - TGTGCCAGCAGTCAGACTTCCTATGGCTACACCTTC CASSQTSYGYTF
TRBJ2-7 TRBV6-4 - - TGTGCCAGCAGTGCCGCCAAGAGCGAGCAGTACTTC CASSAAKSEQYF
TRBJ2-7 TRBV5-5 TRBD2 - TGTGCCAGCAGGGGACTAGCGGGAGGGCCCCTCTACGAGCAGTACTTC CASRGLAGGPLYEQYF
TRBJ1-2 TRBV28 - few TGTGCCAGCACCACGGCGGGGGATGGCTACACCTTC CASTTAGDGYTF
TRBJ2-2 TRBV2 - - TGTGCCAGCGTGGAGGGGGCTGGAGGGGAGCTGTTTTTT CASVEGAGGELFF
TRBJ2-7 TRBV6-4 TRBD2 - TGTGCCATCTCGGGAGGAGCTCACTTCTACGAGCAGTACTTC CAISGGAHFYEQYF
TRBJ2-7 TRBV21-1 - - TGTGCCACCGGGGACAGCTACGAGCAGTACTTC CATGDSYEQYF
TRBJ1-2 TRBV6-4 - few TGTGCCAGCAGTCATCAGGCAGGGAACTATGGCTACACCTTC CASSHQAGNYGYTF
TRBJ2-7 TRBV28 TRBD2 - TGTGCCAGCAGAGTAGCGGGAGGGCGCTCCTACGAGCAGTACTTC CASRVAGGRSYEQYF
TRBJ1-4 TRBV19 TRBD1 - TGTGCCAGTAGTATCGGACAGGGGGCGCTAGGAAAACTGTTTTTT CASSIGQGALGKLFF
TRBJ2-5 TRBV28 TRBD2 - TGTGCCAGCAGTCTCCCGGGGGCGGGAGGCAGGGAGACCCAGTACTTC CASSLPGAGGRETQYF
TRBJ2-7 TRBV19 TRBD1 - TGTGCCAGTACCAATACCGGGACAGGAAGCAACGAGCAGTACTTC CASTNTGTGSNEQYF
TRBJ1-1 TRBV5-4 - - TGTGCCAGCAGCCTCTGGGAGGCAAGGACTGAAGCTTTCTTT CASSLWEARTEAFF
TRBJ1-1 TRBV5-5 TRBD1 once TGTGCCAGCAGCTTGATGTCAGGGGGATCCGGCACTGAAGCTTTCTTT CASSLMSGGSGTEAFF
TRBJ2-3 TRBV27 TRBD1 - TGTGCCAGCACCCGAGTGGGGACAGGGGGAACAGATACGCAGTATTTT CASTRVGTGGTDTQYF
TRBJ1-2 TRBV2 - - TGTGCCAGCAGTTTTAGCCAAATTAACTATGGCTACACCTTC CASSFSQINYGYTF
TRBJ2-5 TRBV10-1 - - TGCGCCAGCAGTGAGTCGTACTGGGAGACCCAGTACTTC CASSESYWETQYF
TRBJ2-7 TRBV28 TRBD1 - TGTGCCAGCAGTTCTACAGGGGGCAGGGGTTACGAGCAGTACTTC CASSSTGGRGYEQYF
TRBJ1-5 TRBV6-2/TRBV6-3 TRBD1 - TGTGCCAGCAGTTACAGGACAGGGGCCAATGAGCCCCAGCATTTT CASSYRTGANEPQHF
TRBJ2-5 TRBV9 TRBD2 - TGTGCCAGCAGCGTTCTTAGCGGGGGACAAGAGACCCAGTACTTC CASSVLSGGQETQYF
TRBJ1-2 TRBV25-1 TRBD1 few TGTGCCAGCAAACTAACAGGGGCCCCTGGGGGCTACACCTTC CASKLTGAPGGYTF
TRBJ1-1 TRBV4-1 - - TGCGCCAGCAGCCAAGAAGAAAGGGGGACAGAAGCTTTCTTT CASSQEERGTEAFF
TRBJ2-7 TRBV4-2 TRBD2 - TGTGCCAGCAGCCGGGAGAGGTCGGGACTACCTTTTTACGAGCAGTACTTC CASSRERSGLPFYEQYF
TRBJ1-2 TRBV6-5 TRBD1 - TGTGCCAGCAAGGGACAGCTCTATGGCTACACCTTC CASKGQLYGYTF
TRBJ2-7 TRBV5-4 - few TGTGCCAGCAGCCGAACTGGCTCCTACGAGCAGTACTTC CASSRTGSYEQYF
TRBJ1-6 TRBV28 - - TGTGCCAGCAGTACCCAATGGACAGATTCTTCACCCCTCCACTTT CASSTQWTDSSPLHF
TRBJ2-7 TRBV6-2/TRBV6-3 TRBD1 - TGTGCCAGCAGTACGATGCGACAGGGGGCTTACGAGCAGTACTTC CASSTMRQGAYEQYF
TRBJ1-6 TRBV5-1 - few TGCGCCAGCAGCCGGGGCGAGGGGGGGATAAATTCACCCCTCCACTTT CASSRGEGGINSPLHF
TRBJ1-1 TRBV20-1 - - TGCAGTGCTAGTTCGCCACGGGGGGGGCCGAACACTGAAGCTTTCTTT CSASSPRGGPNTEAFF
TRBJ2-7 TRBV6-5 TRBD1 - TGTGCCAGCAGTTACCCAGGGGGCGAGCAGTACTTC CASSYPGGEQYF
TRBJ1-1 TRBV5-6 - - TGTGCCAGCAGCTTGAGGGAGCCTGTCACTGAAGCTTTCTTT CASSLREPVTEAFF
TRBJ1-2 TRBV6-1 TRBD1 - TGTGCCAGCAGTGGGACAGGGGGCGCTTCCTCTAACTATGGCTACACCTTC CASSGTGGASSNYGYTF
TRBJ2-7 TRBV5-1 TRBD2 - TGCGCCAGCAGCTTCAAACTAGCGGGAGGTAGGTCGGTTGCCGAGCAGTACTTC CASSFKLAGGRSVAEQYF
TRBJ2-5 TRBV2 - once TGTGCCAGCAGCGCGGTACAAGAGACCCAGTACTTC CASSAVQETQYF
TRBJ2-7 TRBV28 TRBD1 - TGTGCCAGCTTCCCTCCGGGACAGGCTTTTTTGGACGAGCAGTACTTC CASFPPGQAFLDEQYF
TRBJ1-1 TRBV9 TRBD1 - TGTGCCAGCAGCCCACGGACAGGCACTACGAACACTGAAGCTTTCTTT CASSPRTGTTNTEAFF
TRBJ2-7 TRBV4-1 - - TGCGCCAGCAGCCGTACAGTCGCCTACGAGCAGTACTTC CASSRTVAYEQYF
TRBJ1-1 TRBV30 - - TGTGCCTGGGCCCAAAAAGGGCAGGGGTTCACTGAAGCTTTCTTT CAWAQKGQGFTEAFF
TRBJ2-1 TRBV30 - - TGTGCCTGGAGCAGCAAGAGCGGGTTCTACAATGAGCAGTTCTTC CAWSSKSGFYNEQFF
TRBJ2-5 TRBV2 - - TGTGCCAGCAGTGAATCTCGGATTGCCGGGGAGACCCAGTACTTC CASSESRIAGETQYF
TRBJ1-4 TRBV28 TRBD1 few TGTGCCAGCAGTTCCGACAGGGGGTTAAATGAAAAACTGTTTTTT CASSSDRGLNEKLFF
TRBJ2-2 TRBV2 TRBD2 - TGTGCCAGCAGTGTTAGAGGACTAGCGGGAAAAGGGGGGGAGCTGTTTTTT CASSVRGLAGKGGELFF
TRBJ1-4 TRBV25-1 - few TGTGCCAGCAGTGAGGGGGAGGGAAAACTGTTTTTT CASSEGEGKLFF
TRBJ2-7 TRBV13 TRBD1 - TGTGCCAGCAGCGAGAAGGGACAGCCGGCCTACGAGCAGTACTTC CASSEKGQPAYEQYF
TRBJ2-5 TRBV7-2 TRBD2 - TGTGCCAGCAGCACATTAGGCGGGAGTTTAGAGACCCAGTACTTC CASSTLGGSLETQYF
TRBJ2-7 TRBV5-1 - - TGCGCCAGCAGCTTGGTCGGTTTATGGGAGCAGTACTTC CASSLVGLWEQYF
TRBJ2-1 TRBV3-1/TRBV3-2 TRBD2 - TGTGCCAGCAGCCTTGGACTAGCGGGAGCCAATGAGCAGTTCTTC CASSLGLAGANEQFF